One and the same sample provided the 26 T cell receptor beta chains below, sequenced in a study of cytomegalovirus exposure and HLA in healthy donors. The PCR ran on 60 Vbeta and 13 Jbeta primers. Data came from immunoSEQ multiplex PCR; TCRdb stores just in-frame clones and leaves some out. The sample lists 130,000 or so clones; more than 65% were seen once. Sequencing was performed on PBMCs. The receptor set was obtained from a male donor in good health and CMV-seropositive.

The table lists this clone with a count of one. The same CDR3 arises from other DNA sequences in this sample as well. The chain joins TRBV27 to TRBJ1-5; the match to TRBD1 covers 7 bases. CDR3 length: 14 amino acids. CDR1 is MNHEY, CDR2 SMNVEV, per germline (reference sequence). Unmatched junction bases numbered 4, after V lost 6 bases and J lost 2 bases. The CDR3 DNA follows: TGTGCCAGCAGCCCTGGACAGGGCAATCAGCCCCAGCATTTT. It specifies CASSPGQGNQPQHF.

This chain links TRBV18 with TRBJ2-5, with a tentative D call TRBD1 (6 bases). In germline, CDR1 is KGHSH, CDR2 LQKENI. V dropped 3 bases and J dropped 5 bases, with 13 bases sitting between them. CDR3 length: 14 amino acids. The CDR3 sequence: CASSPAQGSETQYF. The CDR3 DNA is TGTGCCAGCTCACCGGCACAGGGATCGGAGACCCAGTACTTC.

Worth noting for this clone: The junction departs from the called germline gene at one end, perhaps through a read error. The rearrangement joins TRBV7-9 to TRBJ2-7, with 7 bases that match TRBD1. Germline V gives CDR1 SEHNR, CDR2 FQNEAQ (reference sequence). The CDR3 spans 15 residues. The CDR3 protein is CSSSFPRGISYEQYF. The CDR3 DNA reads TGTTCCAGCAGCTTTCCCAGGGGGATCTCCTACGAGCAGTACTTC.

The chain uses TRBV2 and TRBJ1-5; D possibly corresponds to TRBD1 (6 bases). Germline V CDR1 and CDR2: SNHLY, FYNNEI. V was pared by 3 bases and J by 8 bases, with 23 bases between. The CDR3 sequence is 17 residues long. The CDR3 is CASSDLGLKAGAEPQHF. Written as DNA, the CDR3 is TGTGCCAGCAGTGACCTGGGGCTCAAGGCAGGGGCTGAGCCCCAGCATTTT.

This sequence joins TRBV5-6 and TRBJ2-1; no definite D call. The V gene's germline CDR1 is SGHDT and CDR2 YYEEEE. Trimming took off 0 bases at V and 6 bases at J, with 7 bases between the two ends. This CDR3 has 13 amino acids. The CDR3 nucleotides are TGTGCCAGCAGCTTGGGAGTATTCAATGAGCAGTTCTTC. Its translation: CASSLGVFNEQFF. Filled out from reference TRBV5-6 and TRBJ2-1, the complete variable domain reads DAGVTQSPTHLIKTRGQQVTLRCSPKSGHDTVSWYQQALGQGPQFIFQYYEEEERQRGNFPDRFSGHQFPNYSSELNVNALLLGDSALYLCASSLGVFNEQFFGPGTRLTVL.

This clone appeared a single time. An end of the junction differs from the germline gene, which may be a read error. The rearrangement joins TRBV10-3 to TRBJ2-6; 8 nucleotides align to TRBD1. Germline V gene data show CDR1 as ENHRY and CDR2 as SYGVKD. The CDR3 consists of 18 residues. The CDR3 DNA sequence: TGTGCCATCAGTGACTTTGACAGGGGTCTCTCTGGGGCCAACGGCCTGACTTTC. It codes for CAISDFDRGLSGANGLTF.

The chain joins TRBV6-5 to TRBJ1-6; the D gene is possibly TRBD1 (5 bases). CDR1 is MNHEY, CDR2 SVGAGI, per germline. CDR3 length: 15 amino acids. Trimming shortened V by 6 bases and J by 6 bases, and 15 bases separated the two germline ends. The CDR3 bases are TGTGCCAGCAGGCCTCCTCAGGGCGGTAATTCACCCCTCCACTTT. It translates to CASRPPQGGNSPLHF.

The rearrangement joins TRBV5-1 to TRBJ2-7; the match to TRBD2 covers 7 bases. Trimming cost V 4 bases and J 7 bases; bases outside gene matches: 11. The V gene's germline CDR1 is SGHRS and CDR2 YFSETQ. There are 14 residues in the CDR3. The CDR3 loop reads CASSKDKDGGEQYF. CDR3 sequence (DNA): TGCGCCAGCAGCAAGGACAAGGACGGGGGGGAGCAGTACTTC.

On this clone: One end of the junction does not line up with germline, which may come from a read error. J is TRBJ1-4 and V is TRBV7-9, with 7 nucleotides matching TRBD1. Germline loops: CDR1 SEHNR, CDR2 FQNEAQ (reference sequence). This CDR3 has 17 amino acids. The CDR3 DNA follows: TGTTCCAGCAGCTTAGACGTCAGGGGGTCGTCTAATGAAAAACTGTTTTTT. It specifies CSSSLDVRGSSNEKLFF.

The chain combines TRBV11-2 with TRBJ2-1; 12 bases are a match to TRBD2. The CDR3 is made up of 14 amino acids. J lost 9 bases, V lost 6 bases, and 6 bases had no gene match. Germline CDR1 is SGHAT and CDR2 is FQNNGV. The CDR3 DNA is TGTGCCAGCAGGAGACTAGCGGGAGAATTTGAGCAGTTCTTC. The encoded protein is CASRRLAGEFEQFF.

The chain employs TRBV5-1 and TRBJ2-7; 11 nucleotides agree with TRBD2. Germline V gene data show CDR1 as SGHRS and CDR2 as YFSETQ. J gave up 2 bases and V 4 bases, and 8 bases lay outside the gene matches. The CDR3 loop spans 16 amino acids. In DNA form, the CDR3 reads TGCGCCAGCAGCGACGGGACTAGCGGAGCTACCTACGAGCAGTACTTC. Encoded protein: CASSDGTSGATYEQYF.

This chain connects TRBV20-1 to TRBJ1-5; TRBD1 matches at 7 bases. Per germline, CDR1 DFQATT and CDR2 SNEGSKA (reference sequence). The CDR3 contains 11 residues. V dropped 2 bases and J dropped 12; count of bases not matched to a gene: 4. The CDR3 here is CSARLQGRQHF. For the CDR3, the DNA is TGCAGTGCTAGACTACAGGGGCGCCAGCATTTT.

V is TRBV7-9 and J is TRBJ2-5; TRBD1 aligns across 9 bases. TRBJ2-7 explains the end of the DNA better; the J call may be wrong. The germline V gene encodes CDR1 SEHNR and CDR2 FQNEAQ (reference sequence). The CDR3 spans 14 residues. The CDR3 DNA follows: TGTGCCAGCAGCTCCCGGGACAGGGAATACGAGCAGTACTTC. It translates to CASSSRDREYEQYF.

This chain uses TRBV29-1 with TRBJ2-3, with a tentative D call TRBD1 (5 bases). Germline CDR1 SQVTM, CDR2 ANQGSEA. The CDR3 has 13 amino acids. V was shortened by 4 bases and J by 5 bases, with 13 bases between the two germline ends. CDR3 sequence (DNA): TGCAGCGTTGGAGAAGGGGTTATAGATACGCAGTATTTT. Residues: CSVGEGVIDTQYF.

J is TRBJ1-1 and V is TRBV11-3; D might be TRBD1 (6 bases). CDR3 length: 13 residues. V was pared by 4 bases and J by 5 bases, with 11 bases between. Germline values: CDR1 SGHNT, CDR2 YENEEA. The CDR3 here is CASSWDGTTEAFF. The CDR3 DNA reads as TGTGCCAGCAGCTGGGACGGGACAACTGAAGCTTTCTTT.

This chain uses TRBV2 with TRBJ1-1; 8 bases map to TRBD1. The CDR3 length is 14 residues. The germline CDR1 and CDR2 sequences are SNHLY and FYNNEI. Losses at the gene ends were 6 bases for V and 6 bases for J; bases not matched to a gene: 9. The CDR3 here is CASSGDRGYAEAFF. The CDR3 bases are TGTGCCAGCAGCGGCGACAGGGGCTATGCTGAAGCTTTCTTT.

The chain has TRBV10-3 and TRBJ1-1; tentatively, D is TRBD1 (6 bases). Germline V lookup: CDR1 ENHRY, CDR2 SYGVKD. The V gene lost 3 bases and the J gene lost 11 bases, with 19 bases spanning the gap. There are 14 residues in the CDR3. The CDR3: CAISEQGGVFDAFF. The DNA for the CDR3 is TGTGCCATCAGTGAACAGGGAGGGGTTTTTGACGCTTTCTTT.

This rearrangement joins TRBV19 to TRBJ2-5; 7 bases match TRBD2. The V gene end was trimmed by 3 bases and the J gene end by 0 bases; junction bases not matched to a gene: 4. Per germline, CDR1 LNHDA and CDR2 SQIVND (reference sequence). This CDR3 is 15 amino acids long. This CDR3 is CASSMGGGYQETQYF. The CDR3 nucleotides are TGTGCCAGTAGTATGGGGGGGGGTTACCAAGAGACCCAGTACTTC.

The gene calls are TRBV4-1 and TRBJ2-3; D might be TRBD1 (6 bases). The germline V and J ends were trimmed by 0 bases and 5 bases, with 12 bases remaining between them. CDR3 size: 15 residues. Germline values: CDR1 MGHRA, CDR2 YSYEKL. The CDR3 reads CASSQDPGAIDTQYF. CDR3 bases: TGCGCCAGCAGCCAAGACCCAGGGGCGATAGATACGCAGTATTTT.

A remark on this clone: Germline and junction disagree at one end, which may indicate a read error. The chain uses TRBV7-2 and TRBJ2-4, with 8 bases fitting TRBD1. The CDR3 spans 14 residues. The germline gives CDR1 SGHTA, CDR2 FQGNSA. The DNA for the CDR3 is TGTGCCAGCAGCTCGGACAGGGTCGGGAACAGTCAGTACTTC. This codes for CASSSDRVGNSQYF.

J is TRBJ2-4 and V is TRBV27; a weak D match, TRBD2 (6 bases). Germline CDR1 MNHEY, CDR2 SMNVEV (reference sequence). V was pared by 3 bases and J by 2 bases, with 20 bases between. CDR3 length: 18 amino acids. CDR3 loop: CASSFITGVMTTKNIQYF. The CDR3 nucleotides read TGTGCCAGCAGTTTTATAACGGGGGTAATGACGACCAAAAACATTCAGTACTTC.

The rearrangement uses TRBV5-4 and TRBJ2-5; 11 nucleotides agree with TRBD1. V lost 3 bases and J lost 0; bases outside the gene matches: 7. The CDR3 is made up of 17 amino acids. The germline V gene encodes CDR1 SGHNT and CDR2 YYREEE (reference sequence). CDR3 region: CASSWVGDRGYQETQYF. The CDR3, as DNA: TGTGCCAGCAGCTGGGTGGGGGACAGGGGGTACCAAGAGACCCAGTACTTC. The full variable domain, rest sourced from reference TRBV5-4 and TRBJ2-5, is ETGVTQSPTHLIKTRGQQVTLRCSSQSGHNTVSWYQQALGQGPQFIFQYYREEENGRGNFPPRFSGLQFPNYSSELNVNALELDDSALYLCASSWVGDRGYQETQYFGPGTRLLVL.

This clone was observed a single time. The rearrangement joins TRBV5-8 to TRBJ2-5; D is undetermined. Trimming pared 1 base from V and 5 bases from J, leaving 12 bases between. This CDR3 comprises 14 residues. Germline V gene lookup returns CDR1 SGHTS and CDR2 YDEGEE. The CDR3 nucleotides are TGTGCCAGCAGCTTGAGTGCCGGCAGGGAGACCCAGTACTTC. Residues: CASSLSAGRETQYF.

The gene calls are TRBV18 and TRBJ1-5, with TRBD1 matching over 8 bases. The CDR3 loop spans 13 amino acids. Germline V lookup: CDR1 KGHSH, CDR2 LQKENI. V shed 9 bases and J 5 bases; nucleotides not matched to a gene: 6. CDR3 nucleotide sequence: TGTGCCAGTTCCAACAGGGGGGATCAGCCCCAGCATTTT. Its protein product is CASSNRGDQPQHF. The full variable domain, rest sourced from reference TRBV18 and TRBJ1-5, is NAGVMQNPRHLVRRRGQEARLRCSPMKGHSHVYWYRQLPEEGLKFMVYLQKENIIDESGMPKERFSAEFPKEGPSILRIQQVVRGDSAAYFCASSNRGDQPQHFGDGTRLSIL.

CDR3 loop: CASSYPTGWGGTQYF. CDR3 DNA sequence: TGTGCCAGCAGTTACCCCACAGGGTGGGGGGGGACCCAGTACTTC. This chain uses TRBV6-5 with TRBJ2-5, with D tentatively TRBD2 (7 bases). The CDR3 totals 15 residues. Germline-derived CDR1 and CDR2 are MNHEY and SVGAGI. V lost 2 bases and J lost 7, with 17 bases in between.

CDR3 protein: CAARAEGTTDTQYF. CDR3 nucleotides: TGTGCCGCCAGGGCGGAGGGGACGACAGATACGCAGTATTTT. J is TRBJ2-3 and V is TRBV6-6; D might be TRBD2 (6 bases). V was pared by 11 bases and J by 3 bases, with 18 bases between. This CDR3 has 14 residues. CDR1 is MNHNY and CDR2 is SVGAGI in the germline V gene (reference sequence).